This is a list of T cell receptor beta chains from one sample in a study of CD8 T cells in ankylosing spondylitis. TCRdb re-analysed the 5' RACE reads in MiXCR, keeping a single row per CDR3 protein. The data show some 38,000 distinct CDR3 sequences, about a tenth seen once. The sequenced material came from blood, either unsorted or a sorted T cell fraction (not recorded which). These receptors originate from a male donor with ankylosing spondylitis or in good health (not recorded which). Each CDR3 is given with its conserved first and last residue. D genes are given only for firm matches. Expanded clones get a size class; other rows say once, few or many, or leave the size out.

TRBJ2-7	13	-	many	TRBV18	CASSPGVPYEQYF	TGTGCCAGCTCACCGGGGGTTCCGTACGAGCAGTACTTC
TRBJ2-2	14	-	many	TRBV27	CASSFALWTGELFF	TGTGCCAGCAGTTTTGCCCTGTGGACCGGGGAGCTGTTTTTT
TRBJ2-5	13	TRBD2	-	TRBV6-2/TRBV6-3	CASSLGLAETQYF	TGTGCCAGCAGTTTGGGACTAGCTGAGACCCAGTACTTC
TRBJ2-1	16	-	-	TRBV20-1	CSVRGQPTGSYNEQFF	TGCAGTGTCAGGGGCCAGCCCACGGGCTCCTACAATGAGCAGTTCTTC
TRBJ2-1	17	-	few	TRBV11-2	CASSLRRSSLEYNEQFF	TGTGCCAGCAGTCTACGTAGATCGAGTCTGGAATACAATGAGCAGTTCTTC
TRBJ2-1	16	TRBD2	many	TRBV7-2	CASRPVAGYVDNEQFF	TGTGCCAGCAGACCCGTAGCGGGATACGTGGACAATGAGCAGTTCTTC
TRBJ2-4	13	-	many	TRBV20-1	CSVKGGGFNIQYF	TGCAGTGTCAAAGGAGGGGGCTTTAACATTCAGTACTTC
TRBJ2-1	15	-	many	TRBV7-8	CASILAIPGYNEQFF	TGTGCCAGCATCCTAGCGATCCCGGGATACAATGAGCAGTTCTTC
TRBJ2-7	16	-	many	TRBV7-6	CASSFGYRVPSYEQYF	TGTGCCAGCAGCTTCGGCTACAGGGTTCCCTCATACGAGCAGTACTTC
TRBJ1-6	13	TRBD1	many	TRBV12-3/TRBV12-4	CASRLSPGQLLHF	TGTGCCAGCAGGCTCTCTCCGGGACAGCTCCTCCACTTT